This T cell receptor beta chain was observed in a study of siplizumab effects on memory and regulatory T cells. CDR3 size: 13 residues. The germline gives CDR1 SGHVS, CDR2 FNYEAQ. The V gene end was trimmed by 5 bases and the J gene end by 7 bases; junction bases not matched to a gene: 2. Worth noting for this clone: Its antigen remains unknown.

Study-level points and caveats: Naive T cells appeared more diverse than memory cells and seemed to be major alloresponse contributors. Treatment with siplizumab left mappable alloreactive CD4+ clones averaging nearly 70% Treg-derived, compared with 25% to 30% in controls. Researchers could map only a minor fraction of alloreactive clones to unstimulated subsets.

Here immunoSEQ multiplex PCR was the method, and the copy in TCRdb shows in-frame clones only, minus some. Of about 94,000 clones in the sample, around 94% are singletons; the top ten hold roughly 0.3%. The source material was non-Treg CD4+ T cells sorted from blood. The chain employs TRBV7-6 and TRBJ2-1; 10 bases fit TRBD1. The clonotype was recovered from a human donor in good health. CDR3 bases: TGTGCCAGCAGCCGGGACAGGGGTAATGAGCAGTTCTTC. It is translated as CASSRDRGNEQFF.